This is a list of T cell receptor beta chains from one sample in a study of blood T cell repertoires in COVID-19. TCRdb keeps only in-frame clones here, not all; method: immunoSEQ multiplex PCR. The sample records approximately 320,000 clones, roughly 86% being singletons. The sequenced material came from peripheral blood. All receptors derive from a woman aged 25 to 39 with COVID-19, enrolled during active disease. The CDR3 runs from the conserved cysteine through the conserved F or W.

v_gene: TRBV19
CDR3aa: CASSIMGGTEAFF

v_gene: TRBV14
CDR3aa: CASSQGVAGFPRTGELFF

v_gene: TRBV7-9
CDR3aa: CASSSSYGYTF

v_gene: TRBV7-2
CDR3aa: CASSPLVGTQYF

v_gene: TRBV15
CDR3aa: CATSSTDKARNYGYTF

v_gene: TRBV4-2
CDR3aa: CASSQPGTGTYEQYF

v_gene: TRBV5-6
CDR3aa: CASSLAAQGDQPQHF

v_gene: TRBV14
CDR3aa: CASSTRQGAFGYTF

v_gene: TRBV7-2
CDR3aa: CASSSGPRGNQPQHF

v_gene: TRBV20-1
CDR3aa: CSASGQGRTDTQYF

v_gene: TRBV7-2
CDR3aa: CASSLGGDTRFF

v_gene: TRBV7-9
CDR3aa: CASSSGGEQPQHF

v_gene: TRBV6-4
CDR3aa: CASSDSAGGYGYTF

v_gene: TRBV5-1
CDR3aa: CASSTGQQNFNYGYTF

v_gene: TRBV5-1
CDR3aa: CASSLPGRSEAFF

v_gene: TRBV5-5
CDR3aa: CASSPWGILYSGYTF

v_gene: TRBV28
CDR3aa: CASRLGQGSIETQYF

v_gene: TRBV11-2
CDR3aa: CASSLLGGGYNEQFF